This T cell receptor beta chain emerged from a study of siplizumab effects on memory and regulatory T cells. Comments on this clone: Its antigen is not known.

Study results and caveats: Most alloreactive clones went unmapped to unstimulated subsets; only a minor fraction mapped. Proliferating siplizumab-cultured Tregs lacked confirmed suppressive function.

The CDR3 has 14 residues. From germline, CDR1 is SGHRS and CDR2 YFSETQ. The V and J ends lost 1 base and 0 bases respectively, with 8 bases between them. Sequenced by immunoSEQ multiplex PCR; TCRdb stores in-frame clones only, minus some. Found here are 60,000 or so clones, about 92% of them singletons; the top ten hold about two fifths. The sequenced material came from CD8+ T cells sorted from blood. This receptor was taken from a human donor in good health. J is TRBJ2-7 and V is TRBV5-1; D unclear. CDR3 loop: CASSLISLSYEQYF. The CDR3 DNA reads TGCGCCAGCAGCTTGATAAGCCTCTCCTACGAGCAGTACTTC.